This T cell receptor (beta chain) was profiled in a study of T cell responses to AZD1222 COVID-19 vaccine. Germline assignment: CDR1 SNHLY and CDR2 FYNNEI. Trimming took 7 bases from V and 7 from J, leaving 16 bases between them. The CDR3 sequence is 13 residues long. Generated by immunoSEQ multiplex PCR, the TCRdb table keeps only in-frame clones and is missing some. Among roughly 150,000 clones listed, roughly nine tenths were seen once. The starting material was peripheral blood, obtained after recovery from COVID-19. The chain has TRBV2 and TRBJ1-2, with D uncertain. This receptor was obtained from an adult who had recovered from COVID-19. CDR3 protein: CASTVGILSGYTF. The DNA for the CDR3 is TGTGCCAGCACTGTGGGCATCTTGTCTGGCTACACCTTC.